This TCR beta chain derives from a study of T cells in Graves' hyperthyroidism and ophthalmopathy. From germline, CDR1 is MDHEN and CDR2 SYDVKM. The CDR3 is 15 residues long. V was shortened by 6 bases and J by 2 bases, with 14 bases between the two germline ends. This clonotype was found a few times. The study excluded patients with uncontrolled infection, other autoimmune disease, pregnancy or lactation. Researchers took RNA transcripts and amplified the TCR beta CDR3 regions from them. First-round RT-PCR with HTBI primers amplified the TCR CDR3 region. TCRdb itself ran the multiplex PCR reads through MiXCR, one entry per CDR3 protein. Of approximately 690,000 distinct CDR3 sequences in the sample, about 14% are singletons; the top ten hold around 13%.

This receptor was identified in a woman between 45 and 60 years old with Graves' ophthalmopathy. Sequenced input: blood. This chain joins TRBV28 and TRBJ1-5, with TRBD1 as a possible D gene (6 bases). The CDR3, as DNA: TGTGCCAGCAGACCACAGGGTTCGCGCAATCAGCCCCAGCATTTT. This encodes CASRPQGSRNQPQHF.